This T cell receptor beta chain was captured in a study of cytomegalovirus exposure and HLA in healthy donors. Background on the study: An earlier analysis found 95 million to 140 million unique TCR beta sequences from about 190 million T cells. Among the approximately 430 donors who were genotyped, roughly 76% fell in the genetic ancestry cluster that is associated with self-reported Caucasian donors.

Regarding this clone: Its antigen is not identified.

Donors showed nominal health when sampled, although they likely had unrecorded immune exposures. A multiplex PCR was run with 60 Vbeta primers and 13 Jbeta primers. Clones were sequenced by immunoSEQ multiplex PCR, and TCRdb holds only the in-frame ones, with some missing. The sample shows about 120,000 clones, roughly three quarters of them seen only once. Overall study results and limits: Among immune exposure information, only CMV serostatus was available.

The TCR sequence derives from a man younger than 45 in good health and CMV-seropositive. Source material: PBMCs.

As DNA, the CDR3 is TGTGCCAGCAGTTACTTAGCCGGGACAGCCTACGAGCAGTACTTC. This codes for CASSYLAGTAYEQYF. The V gene is TRBV6-5, the J gene TRBJ2-7, with 7 bases that match TRBD1. This CDR3 contains 15 residues. V lost 1 base, J lost 2 bases, and 5 bases stayed unmatched. Germline V gene lookup returns CDR1 MNHEY and CDR2 SVGAGI.